These 29 T cell receptor beta chains share one sample of origin, sequenced in a study of T-cell reconstitution after alpha-beta-depleted transplantation in children. For TCRbeta, the library was prepared with unique molecular identifiers. A single record per CDR3 protein comes from TCRdb applying MiXCR to the PCR reads. The data contain fewer than 550,000 distinct CDR3 sequences, around 10% of them singletons. The specimen comprised PBMCs, mostly from graft donor cells, sampled 180 days after TCRalphabeta/CD19-depleted stem cell transplant. The receptor set was obtained from a female patient aged 2-15 years who had a stem cell transplant for aplastic anemia, so the T cells may come from the graft donor.

V and J are TRBV7-9 and TRBJ1-4, with D perhaps TRBD1 (5 bases). The CDR3 has 14 amino acids. Germline V gene lookup returns CDR1 SEHNR and CDR2 FQNEAQ (reference sequence). V was clipped by 5 bases and J by 0 bases, with 7 bases between them. The CDR3 is CASSRQSTNEKLFF. CDR3 nucleotides: TGTGCCAGCAGCCGACAGTCAACTAATGAAAAACTGTTTTTT.

This clonotype was seen only a few times. The chain has TRBV7-7 and TRBJ2-3; D may be TRBD2 (6 bases). The CDR3 consists of 17 residues. The V end was cut by 2 bases, the J end by 4 bases, with 19 bases between. Per germline, CDR1 SSHAT and CDR2 FNYEAQ (reference sequence). This CDR3 is CASSLRPPSGAADTQYF. The CDR3 DNA reads as TGTGCCAGCAGCTTAAGGCCCCCCTCGGGAGCCGCAGATACGCAGTATTTT.

The rearrangement links TRBV7-9 to TRBJ2-1; D not resolved. Germline-derived CDR1 and CDR2 are SEHNR and FQNEAQ (reference sequence). Trimming shortened V by 5 bases and J by 10 bases, and 6 bases separated the two germline ends. This CDR3 has 10 residues. The CDR3, as DNA: TGTGCCAGCAGCGCCGCGGAGCAGTTCTTC. It yields the protein CASSAAEQFF. The full variable domain, rest sourced from reference TRBV7-9 and TRBJ2-1, is DTGVSQNPRHKITKRGQNVTFRCDPISEHNRLYWYRQTLGQGPEFLTYFQNEAQLEKSRLLSDRFSAERPKGSFSTLEIQRTEQGDSAMYLCASSAAEQFFGPGTRLTVL.

This clonotype was seen more than once but under ten times. The chain has TRBV7-2 and TRBJ2-3; possibly TRBD1 for D (6 bases). Trimming stripped 2 bases from V and 0 bases from J, with 9 bases between. The CDR3 spans 15 residues. CDR1 is SGHTA, CDR2 FQGNSA, per germline. The CDR3 sequence: CASSLRDISTDTQYF. CDR3 sequence (DNA): TGTGCCAGCAGCTTACGGGACATAAGCACAGATACGCAGTATTTT. Complete variable domain (other parts from reference TRBV7-2 and TRBJ2-3): GAGVSQSPSNKVTEKGKDVELRCDPISGHTALYWYRQSLGQGLEFLIYFQGNSAPDKSGLPSDRFSAERTGGSVSTLTIQRTQQEDSAVYLCASSLRDISTDTQYFGPGTRLTVL.

Ten or more counts support this clonotype. This chain uses TRBV29-1 with TRBJ2-7; TRBD1 matches 8 bases. Germline values: CDR1 SQVTM, CDR2 ANQGSEA. The V segment lost 4 bases and the J segment 3 bases; nucleotides outside the gene matches: 8. The CDR3 spans 14 residues. CDR3 in amino acids: CSVVGQGRVYEQYF. The CDR3 coding sequence is TGCAGCGTTGTCGGACAGGGTAGGGTCTACGAGCAGTACTTC.

The chain joins TRBV20-1 to TRBJ2-1; a weak D match, TRBD1 (6 bases). The V gene's germline CDR1 is DFQATT and CDR2 SNEGSKA (reference sequence). Trimming took off 1 base at V and 9 bases at J, with 16 bases between the two ends. The CDR3 is 14 residues long. CDR3: CSARGTGYVGEQFF. Written as DNA, the CDR3 is TGCAGTGCTAGAGGAACAGGGTATGTGGGTGAGCAGTTCTTC.

The rearrangement joins TRBV18 to TRBJ2-5, with 7 bases matching TRBD2. The CDR3 has 14 residues. Germline V gene sequence: CDR1 KGHSH, CDR2 LQKENI. The V and J ends lost 1 base and 5 bases, in that order; junction bases with no gene match: 4. The CDR3 bases are TGTGCCAGCTCACCACGAGCGGGACTGGAGACCCAGTACTTC. Its protein is CASSPRAGLETQYF.

This chain connects TRBV6-2 or TRBV6-3 to TRBJ2-7; the D gene is possibly TRBD1 (6 bases). Germline V lookup: CDR1 MNHEY, CDR2 SVGEGT. This CDR3 is 16 amino acids long. The germline V and J ends were trimmed by 0 bases and 4 bases, with 16 bases remaining between them. The CDR3 DNA is TGTGCCAGCAGTTACTCCGATTCGGACAGCCCATACGAGCAGTACGTC. It codes for CASSYSDSDSPYEQYV.

The chain uses TRBV6-2 or TRBV6-3 and TRBJ2-1, with 7 bases matching TRBD2. This CDR3 is 16 amino acids long. After removal of 5 bases from V and 9 bases from J, the junction contained 16 bases not matched to a gene. The V gene's germline CDR1 is MNHEY and CDR2 SVGEGT. Here the CDR3 reads CASSPVLQRGQGEQFF. The CDR3 region has the DNA TGTGCCAGCAGTCCAGTGCTTCAGCGGGGCCAAGGTGAGCAGTTCTTC.

This clonotype showed up many times. The chain recombines TRBV14 with TRBJ1-3; possibly TRBD1 for D (6 bases). V was clipped by 4 bases and J by 1 base, with 14 bases between them. The CDR3 is 16 amino acids. Germline V gene data show CDR1 as SGHDN and CDR2 as FVKESK. The chain's CDR3 is CASSLNQGPSGNTIYF. CDR3 nucleotide sequence: TGTGCCAGCAGCCTTAATCAGGGGCCTTCTGGAAACACCATATATTTT.

This clonotype has only a few counts. The chain couples TRBV4-1 to TRBJ2-1; D is ambiguous. V shed 0 bases and J shed 4 bases, with 4 bases lying between them. CDR1 is MGHRA, CDR2 YSYEKL, per germline. The CDR3 is made up of 13 amino acids. The CDR3 DNA reads as TGCGCCAGCAGCCAAGAAGCATACAATGAGCAGTTCTTC. Translation: CASSQEAYNEQFF.

The rearrangement joins TRBV27 to TRBJ1-5; D gene uncertain. Germline lookup yields CDR1 MNHEY and CDR2 SMNVEV (reference sequence). CDR3 length: 15 amino acids. V was trimmed by 1 base and J by 0 bases, leaving 7 bases between them. In nucleotides, the CDR3 is TGTGCCAGCAGTTTATACCCTCATAGCAATCAGCCCCAGCATTTT. This codes for CASSLYPHSNQPQHF.

The rearrangement uses TRBV6-5 and TRBJ2-2; TRBD2 matches 8 bases. The CDR3 is 16 amino acids. Germline assignment: CDR1 MNHEY and CDR2 SVGAGI. V dropped 0 bases and J dropped 0; count of bases not matched to a gene: 0. In DNA, the CDR3 is TGTGCCAGCAGTTACTCTAGCGGGACGAACACCGGGGAGCTGTTTTTT. Translation gives CASSYSSGTNTGELFF.

The sample holds a few counts of this clonotype. The chain carries TRBV25-1 and TRBJ1-1; D is undetermined. Trimming stripped 7 bases from V and 1 base from J, with 10 bases between. Germline-derived CDR1 and CDR2 are MGHDK and SYGVNS. The CDR3 is 13 amino acids. The CDR3 spells CASNFQENTEAFF. CDR3 sequence (DNA): TGTGCCAGCAATTTCCAAGAGAACACTGAAGCTTTCTTT.

This clonotype has a handful of counts. This sequence joins TRBV6-2 or TRBV6-3 and TRBJ2-2; 11 bases agree with TRBD1. The CDR3 totals 13 residues. Germline values: CDR1 MNHEY, CDR2 SVGEGT. Trimming took 6 bases from V and 15 from J; bases not matched to a gene: 9. The CDR3 DNA reads as TGTGCCAGCAGCCCCCCGGGACAGGGGGGGGTGTTTTTT. Encoded protein: CASSPPGQGGVFF.

The chain has TRBV20-1 and TRBJ1-1; TRBD1 might be the D (6 bases). Germline-derived CDR1 and CDR2 are DFQATT and SNEGSKA (reference sequence). V was clipped by 1 base and J by 5 bases, with 11 bases between them. The CDR3 is made up of 13 amino acids. CDR3 DNA sequence: TGCAGTGCTAGAGTTCGGGGGCGAACTGAAGCTTTCTTT. This translates into CSARVRGRTEAFF.

This clonotype was detected a few times. The rearrangement links TRBV7-8 to TRBJ1-3, with 7 bases that match TRBD1. The CDR3 runs 18 residues. V dropped 4 bases and J dropped 7; count of bases not matched to a gene: 19. Per germline, CDR1 SGHVS and CDR2 FQNEAQ. Here the CDR3 DNA reads TGTGCCAGCAGCTCACCCCCGAACAGGGGAGAGAATGGGAACACCATATATTTT. Amino acid sequence: CASSSPPNRGENGNTIYF.

The chain employs TRBV29-1 and TRBJ1-4, with 8 bases aligning to TRBD1. This CDR3 is built from 14 residues. Germline CDR1 SQVTM, CDR2 ANQGSEA. V was clipped by 1 base and J by 5 bases; unmatched bases: 3. Here the CDR3 reads CSVEGGQVNEKLFF. The CDR3 DNA is TGCAGCGTTGAAGGGGGACAGGTGAATGAAAAACTGTTTTTT.

The J gene is TRBJ2-7, the V gene TRBV5-5; the D is unclear. CDR1 is SGHKS and CDR2 is YYEKEE in the germline V gene (reference sequence). There are 13 residues in the CDR3. The V end lost 0 bases, the J end lost 4 bases, and 8 bases lay between the germline ends. For the CDR3, the DNA is TGTGCCAGCAGCTTGGGTGCGGATTACGAGCAGTACTTC. Its protein is CASSLGADYEQYF.

The rearrangement links TRBV9 to TRBJ2-2; D might be TRBD2 (6 bases). CDR3 length: 12 amino acids. CDR1 is SGDLS, CDR2 YYNGEE, per germline. V lost 2 bases, J lost 11 bases, and 10 bases lay in between. CDR3 sequence (DNA): TGTGCCAGCAGCGTTTCCGGGAGTGAGCTGTTTTTT. The encoded protein is CASSVSGSELFF.

This chain joins TRBV29-1 and TRBJ2-2; the match to TRBD1 covers 7 bases. The V gene's germline CDR1 is SQVTM and CDR2 ANQGSEA. Germline trimming cut 3 bases from V and 5 bases from J; bases unmatched to any gene: 0. The CDR3 length is 12 residues. Here the CDR3 DNA reads TGCAGCGTTGAGACAGGGACCGGGGAGCTGTTTTTT. Residues: CSVETGTGELFF.

This clonotype was picked up many times. V is TRBV7-3 and J is TRBJ2-5; 7 nucleotides line up with TRBD2. The CDR3 sequence is 14 residues long. The germline V gene encodes CDR1 SGHTA and CDR2 FQGTGA. J gave up 5 bases and V 1 base, and 4 bases lay outside the gene matches. The CDR3 loop reads CASSLRGGSETQYF. The CDR3 nucleotides are TGTGCCAGCAGCTTAAGGGGGGGATCGGAGACCCAGTACTTC.

The rearrangement links TRBV19 to TRBJ2-2, with D perhaps matching TRBD2 (5 bases). CDR3 size: 17 residues. Germline V gene sequence: CDR1 LNHDA, CDR2 SQIVND (reference sequence). V was pared by 7 bases and J by 6 bases, with 24 bases between. CDR3 sequence: CASTNWASSLRAGELFF. In nucleotides, the CDR3 is TGTGCCAGTACCAACTGGGCTAGCAGTTTGAGGGCCGGGGAGCTGTTTTTT.

This clonotype was observed once. The rearrangement uses TRBV7-7 and TRBJ2-2, with D unclear. The CDR3 is 12 residues long. V was trimmed by 5 bases and J by 5 bases, leaving 6 bases between them. Germline CDR1 is SSHAT and CDR2 is FNYEAQ (reference sequence). The CDR3 loop reads CASSDFTGELFF. The DNA for the CDR3 is TGTGCCAGCAGCGATTTTACCGGGGAGCTGTTTTTT.

A few counts support this clonotype. This chain links TRBV12-3 or TRBV12-4 with TRBJ2-5; D gene uncertain. Deletions cut 5 bases from V and 9 bases from J, with 10 bases between. The CDR3 is 11 amino acids. The CDR3 sequence: CASSTTVPQYF. The CDR3 nucleotides are TGTGCCAGCAGTACCACAGTACCCCAGTACTTC.

This chain links TRBV4-3 with TRBJ1-5; the D is unclear. Germline assignment: CDR1 LGHNA and CDR2 YSLEER. The V end lost 0 bases, the J end lost 4 bases, and 10 bases lay between the germline ends. CDR3 length: 15 amino acids. CDR3 amino acids: CASSQERTANQPQHF. The DNA for the CDR3 is TGCGCCAGCAGCCAAGAAAGAACAGCGAATCAGCCCCAGCATTTT.

The chain carries TRBV18 and TRBJ2-5, with a possible D match to TRBD2 (5 bases). The V gene lost 5 bases and the J gene lost 4 bases, with 11 bases spanning the gap. The CDR3 sequence is 13 residues long. The germline V gene has CDR1 KGHSH and CDR2 LQKENI. The CDR3 DNA is TGTGCCAGCTCATCCCCCCGGGGAGAGACCCAGTACTTC. This sequence encodes CASSSPRGETQYF.

The J gene is TRBJ2-3, the V gene TRBV7-9; D is ambiguous. V lost 7 bases, J lost 2 bases, and 13 bases lay in between. Germline V CDR1 and CDR2: SEHNR, FQNEAQ (reference sequence). The CDR3 contains 14 residues. DNA for the CDR3: TGTGCCAGCACCGCGGAGACCATCACAGATACGCAGTATTTT. Translation gives CASTAETITDTQYF.

This clonotype was recorded many times. This chain links TRBV7-8 with TRBJ2-3, with D perhaps assigned TRBD1 or TRBD2 (5 bases each). Trimming removed 5 bases at V and 0 bases at J, with 12 bases between. Germline CDR1 and CDR2: SGHVS and FQNEAQ. CDR3 size: 15 residues. The CDR3 DNA is TGTGCCAGCAGCCCCCCGGGACGTAGCACAGATACGCAGTATTTT. The encoded protein is CASSPPGRSTDTQYF.